The text below deals with one T cell receptor (beta chain). V was trimmed by 0 bases and J by 0 bases, leaving 9 bases between them. Germline CDR1 MNHEY, CDR2 SVGAGI. CDR3 length equals 16 residues. Profiling relied on immunoSEQ multiplex PCR, and the TCRdb table lists in-frame clones only, not all of them. This table holds 35,000 to 50,000 clones, over 80% found once. The record originates from a study of control samples from healthy donors and cancer patients. The TCR sequence derives from a man aged 55 to 69 in good health. Sequences were obtained from blood. V gene TRBV6-5 combines with J gene TRBJ1-3, with a tentative D call TRBD1 (5 bases). The CDR3 region has the DNA TGTGCCAGCAGTTACTCGAGGACACCCTCTGGAAACACCATATATTTT. Translated, it gives CASSYSRTPSGNTIYF.